This T cell receptor (beta chain) was found in a study of OX40 agonist ivuxolimab in advanced cancers. Regarding the study in general: Ivuxolimab was a fully human IgG2 agonistic monoclonal antibody targeting the costimulatory receptor OX40 (CD134). Intravenous ivuxolimab was administered to patients every 2 weeks at six dose levels: 0.01, 0.1, 0.3, 1.5, 3 and 10 mg/kg. Of the roughly 52 dose-escalation patients, hepatocellular carcinoma was present in about 20, melanoma in roughly 15, renal cell carcinoma in 9 and head and neck cancer in 9. In the dose-escalation cohort, 65% to 90% of patients were male, and the mean age was roughly 60 years, with a range of about 23 to 90. Prior anti-PD-1, anti-PD-L1 or anti-CTLA-4 therapy was permitted, and 35% to 40% of dose-escalation patients had received checkpoint inhibitors. Partial responses occurred in three dose-escalation patients, of whom one had hepatocellular carcinoma and two had cutaneous melanoma. Peripheral TCRbeta sequencing was intended to test whether TCR sequence diversity was altered and clonal T-cell expansion was caused by ivuxolimab. The paper describes the monotherapy dose-escalation part (N of about 52 patients) of the phase I trial of ivuxolimab. General study outcomes and caveats: In the 0.1-3.0 mg/kg groups, partial responders were among the patients with the lowest normalized peripheral clonal expansion, particularly in CD8+ T cells. Low levels of normalized T-cell clonal expansion were also seen in some patients who did not respond. After ivuxolimab, expanded clones were on average more numerous among CD8+ T cells than among CD4+ T cells. At doses of 0.1 to 3.0 mg/kg, clonal expansion of both CD4+ and CD8+ T cells in blood was seen between baseline and week 6. Which antigens the clonally expanded peripheral T cells were specific for was not determined.

The trial excluded patients who had a history of autoimmune disease or who were on systemic immunosuppression. Peripheral blood for TCR sequencing was drawn from every dose cohort at baseline, at cycle 4 day 1 and at cycle 7 day 1. Samples were obtained from an open-label, multicenter, first-in-human phase I dose-escalation trial of ivuxolimab. Adults with locally advanced or metastatic melanoma, renal cell, hepatocellular, or head and neck squamous cell carcinoma were enrolled in the trial. Before TCR sequencing, CD4+ T cells and CD8+ T cells were sorted from peripheral blood as separate populations. For sequencing of the TCRbeta CDR3 region, genomic DNA was extracted from the sorted cells. The immunoSEQ Assay was used for sequencing of TCRbeta CDR3 regions. TCRdb re-hosts the immuneACCESS table, in-frame sequences only. Its copies lack some clones; in the studies checked, an unresolved V gene accounts for under half of them, and the cause for the rest is not known. The sample table records more than 40,000 clones; over 65% of these occur just once. The top ten clones comprise around 2% of the sample.

As regards this clone: Which antigen it targets is not known. No base qualities exist here, and no much larger clone lies one base off it.

Trimming accounts for 8 bases at V and 0 bases at J, while the number of junction bases matched to no gene is 7. The germline V gene (reference sequence) gives CDR1 as LNHDA and CDR2 as SQIVND. Spanning cysteine to phenylalanine, the CDR3 consists of 15 amino acids. Only CDR3 DNA is held: 45 bases, read in frame from base 1. The V and J genes are TRBV19 and TRBJ1-3, with 7 middle bases fitting TRBD1. This TCR was recovered from an adult with an advanced solid tumor such as melanoma, head and neck, liver or kidney cancer. Specimen: CD4+ or CD8+ T cells sorted from blood, collected in a trial of the OX40 agonist ivuxolimab. CDR3 loop: CASGDSLASGNTIYF. The sequenced DNA is TGTGCCAGTGGGGACAGTTTGGCCTCTGGAAACACCATATATTTT.